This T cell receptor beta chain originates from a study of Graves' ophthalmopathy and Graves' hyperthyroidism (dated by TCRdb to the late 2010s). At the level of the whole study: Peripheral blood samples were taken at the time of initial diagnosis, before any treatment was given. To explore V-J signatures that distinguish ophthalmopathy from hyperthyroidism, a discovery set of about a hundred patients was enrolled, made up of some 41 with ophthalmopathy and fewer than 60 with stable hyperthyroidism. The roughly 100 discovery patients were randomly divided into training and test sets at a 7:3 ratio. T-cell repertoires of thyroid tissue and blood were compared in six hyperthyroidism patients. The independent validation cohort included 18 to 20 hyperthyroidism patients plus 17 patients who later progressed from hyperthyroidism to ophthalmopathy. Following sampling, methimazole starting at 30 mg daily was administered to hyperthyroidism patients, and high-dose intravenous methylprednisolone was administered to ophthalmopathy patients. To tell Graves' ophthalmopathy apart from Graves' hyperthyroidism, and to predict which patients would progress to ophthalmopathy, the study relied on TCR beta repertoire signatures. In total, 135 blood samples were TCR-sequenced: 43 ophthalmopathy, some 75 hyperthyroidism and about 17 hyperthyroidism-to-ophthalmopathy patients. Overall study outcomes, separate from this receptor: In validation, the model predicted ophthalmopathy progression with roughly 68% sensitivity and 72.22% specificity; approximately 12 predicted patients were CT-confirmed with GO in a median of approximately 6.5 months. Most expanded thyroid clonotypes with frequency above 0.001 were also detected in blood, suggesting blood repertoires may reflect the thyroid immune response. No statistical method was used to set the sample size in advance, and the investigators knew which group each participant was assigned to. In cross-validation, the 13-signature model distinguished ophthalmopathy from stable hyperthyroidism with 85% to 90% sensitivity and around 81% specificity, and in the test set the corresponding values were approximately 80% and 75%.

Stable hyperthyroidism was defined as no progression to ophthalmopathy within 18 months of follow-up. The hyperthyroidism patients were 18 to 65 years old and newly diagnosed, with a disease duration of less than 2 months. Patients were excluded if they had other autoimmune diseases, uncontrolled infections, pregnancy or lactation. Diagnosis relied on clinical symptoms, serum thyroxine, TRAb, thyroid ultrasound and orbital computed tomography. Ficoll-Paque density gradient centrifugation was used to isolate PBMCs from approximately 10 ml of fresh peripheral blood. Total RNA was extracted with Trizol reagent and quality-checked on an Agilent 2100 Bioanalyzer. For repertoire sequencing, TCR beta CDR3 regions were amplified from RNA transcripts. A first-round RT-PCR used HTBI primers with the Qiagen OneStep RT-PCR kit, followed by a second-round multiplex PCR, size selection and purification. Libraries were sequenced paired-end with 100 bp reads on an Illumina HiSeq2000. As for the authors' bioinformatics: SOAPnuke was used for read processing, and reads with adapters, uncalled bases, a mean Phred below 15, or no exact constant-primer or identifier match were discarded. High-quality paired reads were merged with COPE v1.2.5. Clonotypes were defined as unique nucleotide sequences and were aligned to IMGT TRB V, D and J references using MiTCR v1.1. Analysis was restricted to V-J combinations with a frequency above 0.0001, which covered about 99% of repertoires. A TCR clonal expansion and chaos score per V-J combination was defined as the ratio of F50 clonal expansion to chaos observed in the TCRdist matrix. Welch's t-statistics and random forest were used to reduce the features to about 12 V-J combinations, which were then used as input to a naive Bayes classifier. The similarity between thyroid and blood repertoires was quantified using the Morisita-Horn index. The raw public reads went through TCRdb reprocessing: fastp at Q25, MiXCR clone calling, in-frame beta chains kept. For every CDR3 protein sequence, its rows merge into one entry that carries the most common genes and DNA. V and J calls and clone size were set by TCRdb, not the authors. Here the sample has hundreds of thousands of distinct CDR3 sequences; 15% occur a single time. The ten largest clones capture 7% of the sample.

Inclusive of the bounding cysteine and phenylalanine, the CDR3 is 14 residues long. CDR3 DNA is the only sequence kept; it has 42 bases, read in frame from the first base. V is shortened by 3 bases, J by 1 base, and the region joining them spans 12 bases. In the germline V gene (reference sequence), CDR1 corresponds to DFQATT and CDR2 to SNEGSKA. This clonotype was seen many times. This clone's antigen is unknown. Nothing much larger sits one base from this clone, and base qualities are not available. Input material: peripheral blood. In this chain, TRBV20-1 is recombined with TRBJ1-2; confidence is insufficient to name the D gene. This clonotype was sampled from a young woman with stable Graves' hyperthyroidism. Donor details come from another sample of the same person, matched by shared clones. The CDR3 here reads CSASMFPDNYGYTF. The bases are TGCAGTGCTAGTATGTTCCCAGATAACTATGGCTACACCTTC.